The source of this T cell receptor beta chain is a study of CD8+CD57+ T cells in acquired aplastic anemia listed by TCRdb under 2018. As for the study more broadly: Extracted DNA from sorted CD4+ and CD8+ cells averaged about 3.4 ug, ranging from roughly 0.17 to 30 ug. CD8+CD57+ expansion was defined as a frequency above the mean frequency observed in healthy subjects.

Genomic DNA served as template for TCR beta VDJ combination and CDR3 sequence profiling. An Illumina HiSeq 2000 was the platform used for TCR repertoire sequencing. As for how the authors treated the data: Repertoires were assessed using TRBV/TRBJ rearrangement plots, CDR3 size and DJ length profiles, and Simpson's diversity index. The most abundant DNA sequence in the deep sequencing data was taken as the immunodominant clone. CDR3 amino acid sequences were checked for sharing between subjects and were compared against published repertoires and the VDJdb database. The public reads were quality trimmed at Q25 with fastp and then assembled into clones with MiXCR by TCRdb, keeping productive beta chains. For every CDR3 protein sequence, its rows merge into one entry that carries the most common genes and DNA. The V and J calls reflect TCRdb's pipeline rather than the authors' work. The sample data list approximately 130,000 distinct CDR3 sequences, and under 60% of these were observed just once. Roughly 30% of the sample rests with the top ten.

Patients chosen for sequencing had shown expansion of CD8+CD57+ cells by flow cytometry. Every patient had a diagnosis of severe acquired aplastic anemia based on International Study of Aplastic Anemia and Agranulocytosis and Camitta criteria. At the time blood was sampled, none of the patients had received any therapy. The study deep-sequenced TCR repertoires of sorted CD4+ and CD8+ blood T cells from severe aplastic anemia patients and healthy subjects. In the USA, patient enrollment took place under clinicaltrials.gov protocols 00001620, 01623167, 00001397, 00071045, 00081523 and 00961064. Ficoll-Paque density gradient centrifugation was used to isolate peripheral blood mononuclear cells. Before DNA extraction, CD4+ and CD8+ T cells were sorted by FACS or by magnetic beads. This clonotype was counted many times. Its antigen specificity is not known. No much larger clone exists at a distance of one base, and base qualities are not known.

V and J lose 3 bases and 6 bases, and a span of 20 bases separates them. Including the terminal cysteine and phenylalanine, the CDR3 comprises 16 residues. CDR3 DNA only is kept here, 48 bases in frame from base 1. The germline V gene encodes CDR1 SGHAT and CDR2 FQDESV (reference sequence). What the authors observed across the whole study: Although roughly 29 CD8+ CDR3 sequences were shared by patients and controls, these sequences appeared highly expressed in patients and within the immunodominant clones of patients. Between patients and healthy controls, no significant difference in CD8+ Simpson's diversity was found (P=0.060).

The material sequenced was sorted CD4+, CD8+, or CD8+CD57+ T cells (not recorded which) from PBMCs. The clonotype originates from a human donor with aplastic anemia. This sequence uses TRBV11-1 and TRBJ1-2; the D gene is unclear. The CDR3 here reads CASSFRQDPLFDGYTF. The DNA sequence is TGTGCCAGCAGCTTCAGACAAGATCCCCTATTTGATGGCTACACCTTC.